Listed here are 17 T cell receptor beta chains from one sample, sequenced in a study of T-cell memory formation after mild COVID-19. TCRdb re-called the 5' RACE reads with MiXCR, one entry per CDR3 protein. The data hold about 210,000 distinct CDR3 sequences, with approximately 10% observed a single time. Sequenced input: PBMCs or a T cell subset sorted from them (not recorded which). These receptors were collected from a man younger than 30 who had mild COVID-19 (a few samples of this study predate the infection). Cell type and time point are not known.

The J gene is TRBJ1-2, the V gene TRBV5-1; 7 bases match TRBD1. This CDR3 has 14 amino acids. CDR1 SGHRS and CDR2 YFSETQ come from the germline V gene. The ends lost 2 bases at V and 4 bases at J; junction bases unmatched: 5. Written as DNA, the CDR3 is TGCGCCAGCAGCTTACCGGGACAGACCTATGGCTACACCTTC. It codes for CASSLPGQTYGYTF.

This clonotype was counted between two and nine times. This chain joins TRBV4-1 and TRBJ1-4, with 12 bases that match TRBD1. The CDR3 is 17 amino acids. CDR1 and CDR2 (germline): MGHRA, YSYEKL. Trimming took 5 bases from V and 15 from J; bases not matched to a gene: 19. As DNA, the CDR3 is TGCGCCAGCAGCGTTAATAGGGCCGGGACAGGGGGCACGGAGGTGTTTTTT. Encoded protein: CASSVNRAGTGGTEVFF.

The V and J genes are TRBV13 and TRBJ2-3; 7 bases align to TRBD2. The germline V gene encodes CDR1 PRHDT and CDR2 FYEKMQ (reference sequence). V shed 1 base and J 6 bases; nucleotides not matched to a gene: 10. CDR3 size: 16 residues. In DNA, the CDR3 is TGTGCCAGCAGCTTAGAGCGCCGGCTGGGGGGGGATACGCAGTATTTT. Its protein is CASSLERRLGGDTQYF.

The chain has TRBV11-1 and TRBJ2-6, with 7 nucleotides matching TRBD1. Trimming cost V 3 bases and J 1 base; bases outside gene matches: 3. Germline V gene lookup returns CDR1 SGHAT and CDR2 FQDESV (reference sequence). The CDR3 has 16 residues. The CDR3 reads CASSLDRPSGANVLTF. CDR3 nucleotides: TGTGCCAGCAGCTTGGACAGGCCATCTGGGGCCAACGTCCTGACTTTC.

This clonotype was picked up a small number of times. V gene TRBV12-3 or TRBV12-4 combines with J gene TRBJ2-1, with a weak D call TRBD2 (5 bases). The length of the CDR3 is 13 residues. Deletions cut 6 bases from V and 8 bases from J, with 14 bases between. CDR3 amino acids: CASSPMREYEQFF. CDR3 coding DNA: TGTGCCAGCAGCCCTATGAGGGAATATGAGCAGTTCTTC.

The chain links TRBV11-2 to TRBJ2-7; D may match TRBD1 or TRBD2 (6 bases each). V was cut by 6 bases and J by 2 bases, with 17 bases left in between. CDR1 is SGHAT, CDR2 FQNNGV, per germline. There are 15 residues in the CDR3. This CDR3 reads CASRSTGGPAYEQYF. Here the CDR3 DNA reads TGTGCCAGCAGATCAACCGGGGGCCCTGCCTACGAGCAGTACTTC.

The chain links TRBV21-1 to TRBJ1-2; TRBD1 is taken as the D call from the table, unchecked against the DNA. TRBV21-1 is described as a pseudogene. The CDR3 runs 16 residues. This chain's CDR3 is CASSCGGDRQGDGYTF. The CDR3 bases are TGTGCCAGCAGCTGTGGCGGTGACCGACAGGGGGATGGCTACACCTTC.

This clonotype was counted at least ten times. The V and J genes are TRBV20-1 and TRBJ2-5; 8 bases fit TRBD2. The CDR3 is 13 amino acids. With V trimmed by 6 bases and J by 5 bases, 8 bases remained unmatched. CDR1 is DFQATT, CDR2 SNEGSKA, per germline (reference sequence). The CDR3 here is CSAPAGALETQYF. CDR3 in DNA: TGCAGTGCCCCAGCGGGGGCGTTGGAGACCCAGTACTTC.

In this sample, this clonotype turned up a few times. The chain carries TRBV29-1 and TRBJ2-7; D remains ambiguous. The CDR3 runs to 9 residues. Germline values: CDR1 SQVTM, CDR2 ANQGSEA. V was clipped by 3 bases and J by 7 bases, with 4 bases between them. CDR3 sequence: CSVDGEQYV. The CDR3, as DNA: TGCAGCGTTGATGGGGAGCAGTACGTC.

This clonotype was picked up many times. The V and J genes are TRBV20-1 and TRBJ1-6; D is uncertain. Germline V gives CDR1 DFQATT, CDR2 SNEGSKA (reference sequence). V was trimmed by 5 bases and J by 4 bases, leaving 12 bases between them. CDR3 length: 14 residues. The DNA for the CDR3 is TGCAGTGCTTCGACTGATTATTATAATTCACCCCTCCACTTT. Its protein is CSASTDYYNSPLHF.

This clonotype was counted between two and nine times. The chain is built from TRBV29-1 and TRBJ2-2, with D uncertain. V lost 3 bases and J 0 bases, leaving 8 bases between the germline ends. This CDR3 has 14 amino acids. Germline-derived CDR1 and CDR2 are SQVTM and ANQGSEA. CDR3 residues: CSVEKRTNTGELFF. In DNA, the CDR3 is TGCAGCGTTGAGAAACGGACGAACACCGGGGAGCTGTTTTTT.

This clonotype was detected many times. This rearrangement joins TRBV11-2 to TRBJ1-6; D remains unclear. The germline CDR1 and CDR2 sequences are SGHAT and FQNNGV. The CDR3 spans 15 residues. The V gene lost 2 bases and the J gene lost 7 bases, with 12 bases spanning the gap. In DNA, the CDR3 is TGTGCCAGCAGCTTACATCCGGGTAGCAATTCACCCCTCCACTTT. It translates to CASSLHPGSNSPLHF.

The CDR3 loop is CASSIGPRGEQFF. DNA of the CDR3: TGTGCCAGTAGTATCGGACCGAGGGGTGAGCAGTTCTTC. This chain links TRBV19 with TRBJ2-1, with D perhaps given as TRBD1 or TRBD2 (5 bases each). The CDR3 is made up of 13 amino acids. Germline V gene data show CDR1 as LNHDA and CDR2 as SQIVND (reference sequence). Trimming pared 3 bases from V and 9 bases from J, leaving 12 bases between.

This clonotype was seen ten or more times. The chain links TRBV20-1 to TRBJ1-2, with D perhaps matching TRBD1 (6 bases). There are 14 residues in the CDR3. The germline V gene has CDR1 DFQATT and CDR2 SNEGSKA (reference sequence). Trimming shortened V by 6 bases and J by 2 bases, and 16 bases separated the two germline ends. CDR3: CSAREGGRNYGYTF. CDR3 nucleotides: TGCAGTGCCCGGGAGGGGGGTCGAAACTATGGCTACACCTTC.

This clonotype was found many times. V and J are TRBV9 and TRBJ2-3; 11 nucleotides agree with TRBD2. The J segment lost 2 bases and the V segment lost 4 bases, leaving 3 bases of the junction unmatched. Germline assignment: CDR1 SGDLS and CDR2 YYNGEE. The CDR3 covers 15 residues. In nucleotides, the CDR3 is TGTGCCAGCAGCTTTAGCGGGGGGGCCACAGATACGCAGTATTTT. Protein: CASSFSGGATDTQYF.

The chain carries TRBV4-1 and TRBJ2-5; the D gene is possibly TRBD1 (6 bases). Germline CDR1 reads MGHRA; CDR2 reads YSYEKL. CDR3 length: 15 residues. V lost 4 bases and J 2 bases, leaving 14 bases between the germline ends. The CDR3 loop is CASSLSTGQQETQYF. The CDR3 DNA is TGCGCCAGCAGCCTCTCGACAGGCCAACAAGAGACCCAGTACTTC.

The chain links TRBV7-2 to TRBJ2-5; D perhaps matches TRBD2 (5 bases). Germline loops: CDR1 SGHTA, CDR2 FQGNSA. The ends were cut back, 1 base at V and 5 bases at J, with 14 bases in the middle. This CDR3 region has 15 residues. The CDR3 region is CASSLVVASRETQYF. DNA for the CDR3: TGTGCCAGCAGCTTAGTCGTGGCTAGCAGGGAGACCCAGTACTTC.